This passage covers 16 T cell receptor beta chains from one sample sequenced in a study of shared clonotypes between healthy human individuals. The method was immunoSEQ multiplex PCR; TCRdb's version includes in-frame clones alone and lacks a portion of them. The data show about 490,000 clones, approximately 80% seen once. Sequencing was done on a sample of PBMCs. These receptors were collected from a middle-aged woman in good health. Some clones in this sample may be carry-over from other donors' samples.

This chain uses TRBV6-1 with TRBJ2-6; D might be TRBD1 or TRBD2, each matching 5 bases. V lost 3 bases and J lost 4, with 16 bases in between. Germline CDR1 reads MNHNS; CDR2 reads SASEGT. The CDR3 has 17 residues. CDR3 bases: TGTGCCAGCAGTGACCAAGCCCGGGGCCCAGGGGCCAACGTCCTGACTTTC. Amino acids: CASSDQARGPGANVLTF.

Of note for this clone: With a far larger clone one base away, a read error is the likely cause. This specimen includes other DNA sequences encoding the same CDR3. The chain joins TRBV6-4 to TRBJ2-6; TRBD2 agrees at 8 bases. This CDR3 has 15 residues. Germline CDR1 is MRHNA and CDR2 is SNTAGT. The CDR3 loop is CASAAGAAGANVLTF. CDR3 nucleotide sequence: TGTGCCAGCGCAGCGGGAGCTGCTGGGGCCAACGTTCTGACTTTC.

This clone was seen just once. A much bigger clone sits one base away, suggesting this may be a read error. The chain is built from TRBV5-4 and TRBJ2-5, with 7 bases identical to TRBD2. Germline assignment: CDR1 SGHNT and CDR2 YYREEE (reference sequence). The CDR3 spans 15 residues. CDR3 protein: CAGSLGWRDAGAQYF. CDR3 bases: TGTGCCGGCAGCTTGGGGTGGCGGGATGCGGGGGCCCAGTACTTC.

J is TRBJ2-1 and V is TRBV10-2, with D maybe TRBD1 (5 bases). Trimming pared 6 bases from V and 8 bases from J, leaving 20 bases between. The germline V gene has CDR1 WSHSY and CDR2 SAAADI. The CDR3 spans 15 residues. The CDR3 loop is CASSKELGRTDEQFF. The CDR3 DNA reads TGCGCCAGCAGCAAAGAGCTGGGGCGGACCGATGAGCAGTTCTTC.

The gene calls are TRBV27 and TRBJ1-1; no clear D. CDR1 and CDR2 (germline): MNHEY, SMNVEV (reference sequence). V was shortened by 3 bases and J by 7 bases, with 15 bases between the two germline ends. The CDR3 is made up of 14 amino acids. The CDR3 loop reads CASSLMGDLDEAFF. The CDR3 DNA reads as TGTGCCAGCAGTTTGATGGGCGATCTAGATGAAGCTTTCTTT.

This clone was seen only a few times. V is TRBV30 and J is TRBJ2-1; perhaps D is TRBD1 or TRBD2 (6 bases each). The germline V gene has CDR1 GTSNPN and CDR2 SVGIG (reference sequence). V shed 8 bases and J shed 2 bases, with 13 bases lying between them. The CDR3 length is 13 residues. This CDR3 is CARSRGAYNEQFF. CDR3 coding DNA: TGTGCCCGCTCTAGGGGGGCCTACAATGAGCAGTTCTTC. The variable domain in full, completed from reference TRBV30 and TRBJ2-1, reads SQTIHQWPATLVQPVGSPLSLECTVEGTSNPNLYWYRQAAGRGLQLLFYSVGIGQISSEVPQNLSASRPQDRQFILSSKKLLLSDSGFYLCARSRGAYNEQFFGPGTRLTVL.

V and J are TRBV18 and TRBJ2-7; weak D call: TRBD2 (5 bases). V was pared by 3 bases and J by 2 bases, with 14 bases between. Per germline, CDR1 KGHSH and CDR2 LQKENI. The CDR3 is 15 residues long. The CDR3 here is CASSPLLVAAYEQYF. Written as DNA, the CDR3 is TGTGCCAGCTCACCGTTACTAGTGGCGGCCTACGAGCAGTACTTC.

This rearrangement joins TRBV7-2 to TRBJ2-5; tentative D call: TRBD2 (6 bases). Near its end, the DNA agrees better with TRBJ2-7, so the J call may be wrong. The CDR3 covers 14 residues. Germline V gene lookup returns CDR1 SGHTA and CDR2 FQGNSA. This CDR3 is CASSSGLLPYEQYF. DNA for the CDR3: TGTGCCAGCAGCTCGGGACTCCTACCCTACGAGCAGTACTTC.

This clone came up many times. The chain has TRBV7-2 and TRBJ2-3; D call uncertain. Trimming cost V 4 bases and J 0 bases, with 11 bases left between them. Germline values: CDR1 SGHTA, CDR2 FQGNSA. CDR3 length equals 15 residues. The CDR3 loop is CASSYAHPSTDTQYF. The CDR3 nucleotides read TGTGCCAGCAGCTACGCTCATCCAAGCACAGATACGCAGTATTTT.

The chain joins TRBV18 to TRBJ2-5, with a weak D call TRBD1 (6 bases). The CDR3 runs to 13 residues. V lost 3 bases to trimming and J lost 3 bases, with 8 bases between them. Germline V gives CDR1 KGHSH, CDR2 LQKENI. CDR3 region: CASSPGAEETQYF. DNA of the CDR3: TGTGCCAGCTCACCGGGGGCCGAAGAGACCCAGTACTTC.

The chain has TRBV7-3 and TRBJ2-5, with D perhaps being TRBD1 or TRBD2 (6 bases each). Germline V gene lookup returns CDR1 SGHTA and CDR2 FQGTGA. The length of the CDR3 is 13 residues. The ends were cut back, 4 bases at V and 3 bases at J, with 9 bases in the middle. The CDR3 bases are TGTGCCAGCAGCTCGGGGGCGGAAGAGACCCAGTACTTC. Protein: CASSSGAEETQYF.

As concerns this clone: A far larger clone is one nucleotide away, so this likely arose from a read error. The V call is TRBV7-2, the J call TRBJ2-5, with 7 bases fitting TRBD1. J gave up 2 bases and V 5 bases, and 11 bases lay outside the gene matches. The CDR3 sequence is 16 residues long. Germline lookup yields CDR1 SGHTA and CDR2 FQGNSA. The CDR3: CASSATGVGPQETQYF. In DNA, the CDR3 is TGTGCCAGCAGCGCCACAGGGGTGGGGCCTCAAGAGACCCAGTACTTC.

This chain's CDR3 is CAISDSASGLVGEQFF. The CDR3 DNA reads TGTGCCATCAGTGATTCCGCTAGCGGCTTGGTAGGTGAGCAGTTCTTC. V and J are TRBV10-3 and TRBJ2-1; 7 bases agree with TRBD2. Germline assignment: CDR1 ENHRY and CDR2 SYGVKD. The trim removed 3 bases at V and 9 bases at J, leaving 14 bases unmatched. The CDR3 runs 16 residues.

The rearrangement links TRBV15 to TRBJ1-1, with D possibly TRBD1 on 5 matching bases. V was shortened by 0 bases and J by 11 bases, with 13 bases between the two germline ends. Per the germline V gene, CDR1 is LNHNV and CDR2 is YYDKDF (reference sequence). The CDR3 consists of 13 residues. The CDR3 here is CATSRDPSRGAFF. The CDR3 DNA follows: TGTGCCACCAGCAGAGATCCCTCGCGGGGGGCTTTCTTT.

This sequence joins TRBV9 and TRBJ2-5, with TRBD2 as a possible D gene (6 bases). The DNA end lines up better with TRBJ2-7; the J call may be wrong. Looked up from germline, CDR1 is SGDLS and CDR2 is YYNGEE. CDR3 size: 17 residues. The CDR3 region is CASSVAGEPSETYEQYF. The CDR3 DNA follows: TGTGCCAGCAGCGTAGCTGGGGAGCCTAGCGAAACCTACGAGCAGTACTTC.

V usage is TRBV18 and J usage is TRBJ1-5, with D perhaps TRBD1 (5 bases). V was clipped by 2 bases and J by 7 bases, with 15 bases between them. The germline V gene encodes CDR1 KGHSH and CDR2 LQKENI. The CDR3 is 15 amino acids. CDR3 DNA sequence: TGTGCCAGCTCACCAAACGAGGGGATCGGGCAGCCCCAGCATTTT. Its protein product is CASSPNEGIGQPQHF.